This entry features one TCR beta chain sequence. Some clones are missing from TCRdb's copy, which holds only in-frame ones; the method was immunoSEQ multiplex PCR. The sample includes 5,500 to 7,000 clones, 55% of them seen just once. The sample is drawn from a study of neoadjuvant anti-PD-1 for oral cavity cancer. The time point: after neoadjuvant nivolumab, at surgical resection. V was shortened by 3 bases and J by 3 bases, with 19 bases between the two germline ends. From germline, CDR1 is SGHNT and CDR2 YYREEE (reference sequence). The CDR3 is 17 residues long. The sequencing here drew on tumor tissue, taken after nivolumab (anti-PD-1) treatment. The chain carries TRBV5-4 and TRBJ2-1; D is perhaps TRBD2 (5 bases). This TCR came from a person between 40 and 79 years old with oral cavity squamous cell carcinoma. CDR3: CASSSGLRQPNYNEQFF. The DNA for the CDR3 is TGTGCCAGCAGCTCAGGACTCCGCCAGCCTAACTACAATGAGCAGTTCTTC.